Sequencing of this T cell receptor beta chain was carried out in a study of T-cell reconstitution after alpha-beta-depleted transplantation in children. General study results and limits: One year post-transplant, T-cell counts and diversity were largely derived from T cells produced anew. From surviving recipient T cells and thymic progenitors came the high day-60 TCRbeta diversity observed in some patients. Alpha-beta T cells about two months after transplant reportedly derived from several hundred expanded graft clones.

CDR1 is SGHVS, CDR2 FNYEAQ, per germline. The CDR3 has 12 amino acids. The V gene lost 2 bases and the J gene lost 6 bases, with 4 bases spanning the gap. This clonotype was seen only a few times. What it binds is not known. The TCRbeta library incorporated unique molecular identifiers. TCRdb re-called the PCR reads with MiXCR, one entry per CDR3 protein. Of about 580,000 distinct CDR3 sequences in the sample, 23% were seen once. The material was PBMCs, mostly from graft donor cells, obtained 360 days after TCRalphabeta/CD19-depleted stem cell transplant. The origin of this receptor is a boy under two years old who had a stem cell transplant for acute myeloid leukemia, so the T cells may come from the graft donor. The chain employs TRBV7-6 and TRBJ2-2; D gene uncertain. In nucleotides, the CDR3 is TGTGCCAGCAGCTTACAACCCGGGGAGCTGTTTTTT. Protein sequence: CASSLQPGELFF.